The entry that follows covers one T cell receptor (beta chain) sequence. The antigen remains undetermined. The data derive from a study of cytomegalovirus exposure and HLA in healthy donors. CDR1 and CDR2 (germline): SGHTA, FQGNSA. The CDR3 covers 17 residues. The junction had 6 bases not matched to a gene; V was cut back by 1 base and J by 3 bases. Primers included in the PCR were 60 Vbeta and 13 Jbeta primers. Clones were sequenced by immunoSEQ multiplex PCR, and TCRdb holds only the in-frame ones, with some missing. The sample has 200,000 to 250,000 clones, 70% to 85% seen once. Findings and limits, study-wide: Further analysis, carried out later, found HLA-associated TCR beta chains more clonally expanded than equally common other chains. Presence/absence analyses assumed roughly uniform sequencing depth across donors, which may not hold. Researchers counted 180 or so TCR beta chains as cytomegalovirus-associated.

The sequence was obtained from a man between 45 and 60 years old in good health and CMV-seronegative. The specimen sequenced was PBMCs. The V gene is TRBV7-2, the J gene TRBJ2-4; 10 nucleotides align to TRBD2. Here the CDR3 reads CASSLGVLAGNKNIQYF. The CDR3 bases are TGTGCCAGCAGCTTAGGGGTACTAGCGGGAAACAAAAACATTCAGTACTTC.